This TCR beta chain was retrieved from a study of beta chain features in type 1 diabetes. Findings and caveats of the study: Shorter TCRB CDR3s, moderately but significantly so, marked every one of the four CD4+ subsets in Type 1 diabetes patients.

As to this clone: Its target is unknown.

Researchers reported sorting CD4+ naive, central memory, regulatory and stem cell-like memory cells via CD45RO/CCR7/CD25/CD127/CD95/CD27. Purity (above 95%) was reached by all sorted populations. The V gene's germline CDR1 is MNHNY and CDR2 SVGAGI (reference sequence). The CDR3 is 16 amino acids. V was clipped by 2 bases and J by 0 bases, with 11 bases between them. Every isolated RNA sample was fully reverse transcribed, so sequencing captured expressed TCRB transcripts. Using immunoSEQ multiplex PCR, the repertoire was profiled, and TCRdb retains in-frame clones only, with some absent. The data show 110,000 to 150,000 clones, with 9.2% seen just once and approximately 0.68% held by the top ten.

The rearrangement joins TRBV6-6 to TRBJ1-3; a weak D match, TRBD1 (6 bases). The sequenced sample was central memory CD4+ T cells from blood. The clonotype comes from a man aged 18 to 35 in good health. CDR3 DNA sequence: TGTGCCAGCAGTTACCAGGGGTCTCGCTCTGGAAACACCATATATTTT. Translated: CASSYQGSRSGNTIYF.